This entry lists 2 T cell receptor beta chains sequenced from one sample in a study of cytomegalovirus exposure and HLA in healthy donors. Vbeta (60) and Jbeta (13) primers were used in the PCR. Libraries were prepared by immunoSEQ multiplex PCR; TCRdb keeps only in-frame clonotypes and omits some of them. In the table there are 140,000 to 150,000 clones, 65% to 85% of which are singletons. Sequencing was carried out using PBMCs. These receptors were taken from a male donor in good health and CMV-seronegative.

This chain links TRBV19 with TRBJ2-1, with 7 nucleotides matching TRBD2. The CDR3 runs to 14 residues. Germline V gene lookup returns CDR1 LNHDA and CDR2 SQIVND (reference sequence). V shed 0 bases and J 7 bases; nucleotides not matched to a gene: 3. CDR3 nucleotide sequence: TGTGCCAGTAGTATAGATAACGGGAGGAATGAGCAGTTCTTC. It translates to CASSIDNGRNEQFF.

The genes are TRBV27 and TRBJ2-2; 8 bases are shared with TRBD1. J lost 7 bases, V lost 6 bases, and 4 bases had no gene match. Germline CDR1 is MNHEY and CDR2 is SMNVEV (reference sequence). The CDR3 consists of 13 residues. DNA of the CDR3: TGTGCCAGCAGAAGACAGGGGAACGGGGAGCTGTTTTTT. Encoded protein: CASRRQGNGELFF.